This TCR beta chain was captured in a study of T cell responses to AZD1222 COVID-19 vaccine. General study findings and limits: Vaccine-related CD4 TCRs covered spike, predominating at 160-218 and 743-854. Spike-specific TCR breadth and depth went up after people got two AZD1222 doses. Regions left unmutated in variants are reportedly the target of nearly half of spike-specific TCRs.

This clone occurred once. As yet, its antigen is unknown. The protocol was immunoSEQ multiplex PCR, while the TCRdb copy is restricted to in-frame clones and leaves out a portion. The table lists 90,000 to 150,000 clones, roughly 89% of them singletons. Germline V CDR1 and CDR2: MGHRA, YSYEKL. V was cut by 0 bases and J by 2 bases, with 20 bases left in between. The CDR3 is 18 residues long. This receptor was taken from an adult in good health. The material sequenced was peripheral blood, taken on day 0 of AZD1222 vaccination. V and J are TRBV4-1 and TRBJ2-7; tentatively, D is TRBD1 (6 bases). The CDR3 protein is CASSQDSPITGTTYEQYF. DNA of the CDR3: TGCGCCAGCAGCCAAGATTCGCCGATCACCGGGACAACCTACGAGCAGTACTTC.